A selection of T cell receptor beta chains follows, all from one sample in a study of blood T cells in healthy people across ages. TCRdb reprocessed the 5' RACE reads with MiXCR, giving one entry per CDR3 protein. Here the sample spans roughly 680,000 distinct CDR3 sequences, about 52% being singletons. The sequenced material came from blood. Receptor source: a woman in her sixties or seventies in good health. Each CDR3 is given with its conserved first and last residue. D genes are given only for firm matches. Expanded clones get a size class; other rows say once, few or many, or leave the size out.

j_gene	d_gene	abundance	v_gene	CDR3nt	CDR3aa
TRBJ2-5	.	.	TRBV5-1	TGCGCCAGCAGCTTGGGTGTACGGGACACCCAAGAGACCCAGTACTTC	CASSLGVRDTQETQYF
TRBJ2-3	.	.	TRBV20-1	TGCAGTGCTGTCGACAACACAGATACGCAGTATTTT	CSAVDNTDTQYF
TRBJ2-5	TRBD2	.	TRBV7-2	TGTGCCAGCAGCTTGATTGGGGCGGGAGAGGAGACCCAGTACTTC	CASSLIGAGEETQYF
TRBJ2-7	.	.	TRBV20-1	TGCAGTGCTAGAGGACTTAGGAGCTACGAGCAGTACTTC	CSARGLRSYEQYF
TRBJ2-7	.	.	TRBV6-2/TRBV6-3	TGTGCCAGCAGTTCCCCAGCAGGGGCCTACGAGCAGTACTTC	CASSSPAGAYEQYF
TRBJ2-6	TRBD1	few	TRBV6-2/TRBV6-3	TGTGCCAGCAGCGACAGGGACTCTGGGGCCAACGTCCTGACTTTC	CASSDRDSGANVLTF
TRBJ1-6	.	many	TRBV6-6	TGTGCCAGCAGTTCTCCAGAAAATTCACCCCTCCACTTT	CASSSPENSPLHF
TRBJ2-7	TRBD2	.	TRBV4-3	TGCGCCAGCAGCCAAGATCGCGGGAGGTCCTACGAGCAGTACTTC	CASSQDRGRSYEQYF
TRBJ2-1	TRBD2	.	TRBV24-1	TGTGCCACCAGTGATTTGGACGGGAGGGGAACCTACAATGAGCAGTTCTTC	CATSDLDGRGTYNEQFF
TRBJ2-1	TRBD2	.	TRBV5-6	TGTGCCAGCAGCCGACCTGACGGGAGGGCCTACAATGAGCAGTTCTTC	CASSRPDGRAYNEQFF
TRBJ2-1	.	.	TRBV7-3	TGTGCCAGCAGCTTAGGACTAAACCCCTTTCTGAATGAGCAGTTCTTC	CASSLGLNPFLNEQFF
TRBJ1-1	TRBD1	.	TRBV2	TGTGCCAGCGCAAGACAGGGGGCACTTGAGACTGAAGCTTTCTTT	CASARQGALETEAFF
TRBJ1-2	.	few	TRBV20-1	TGCAGTGCTAGGAGGGTCTGGGGCTACACCTTC	CSARRVWGYTF
TRBJ2-1	TRBD2	.	TRBV27	TGTGCCAGTGGGGCTAGCGGGAGCATAAATGAGCAGTTCTTC	CASGASGSINEQFF
TRBJ2-3	TRBD1	.	TRBV7-3	TGTGCCAGCAGCGCATCGGGACAGCCTCGCACAGATACGCAGTATTTT	CASSASGQPRTDTQYF
TRBJ2-1	.	few	TRBV25-1	TGTGCCAGCAGGGGCCCGTGGGAGTGGAATGAGCAGTTCTTC	CASRGPWEWNEQFF
TRBJ1-4	.	.	TRBV18	TGTGCCAGCTCACCCCGCGGACAGAGACCAACTAATGAAAAACTGTTTTTT	CASSPRGQRPTNEKLFF
TRBJ2-5	.	few	TRBV9	TGTGCCAGCAGCCTTAGATCCTGGGACGGACAAGCCTTAAATGAGCAGTACTTC	CASSLRSWDGQALNEQYF
TRBJ2-1	.	few	TRBV29-1	TGCAGCGTAGAGGACAGGAGGGACTATGAGCAGTTCTTC	CSVEDRRDYEQFF
TRBJ2-7	TRBD2	.	TRBV3-1	TGTGCCAGCAGCCAACTAGCGGGAGGTGCCTACGAGCAGTACTTC	CASSQLAGGAYEQYF
TRBJ2-3	TRBD2	.	TRBV15	TGTGCCACCAGCAGAGGTCTAGCGGGAGGGCCTAGTACGCAGTATTTT	CATSRGLAGGPSTQYF
TRBJ2-7	.	few	TRBV21-1	TGTGCCAGCAGCAAAGAAACCTTACTGGAAGGACAGGGGTACGAGCAGTACTTC	CASSKETLLEGQGYEQYF
TRBJ1-2	TRBD1	few	TRBV6-2/TRBV6-3	TGTGCCAGCAGTTATACCGGGACAGGGGCCTATGGCTACACCTTC	CASSYTGTGAYGYTF
TRBJ2-7	TRBD2	.	TRBV6-2/TRBV6-3	TGTGCCAGCAGGGAAGCGGGAGAACCCTACGAGCAGTACTTC	CASREAGEPYEQYF
TRBJ2-6	.	few	TRBV20-1	TGCAGTGCTAGAAACCCTAGTACTGCTGGGGCCAACGTCCTGACTTTC	CSARNPSTAGANVLTF
TRBJ2-3	.	few	TRBV25-1	TGTGCCAGCAGCCCCAGGGCCGCAGGGGATACGCAGTATTTT	CASSPRAAGDTQYF
TRBJ2-3	.	.	TRBV20-1	TGCAGTGCTAGAGATCTGGATAACACAGATACGCAGTATTTT	CSARDLDNTDTQYF
TRBJ1-5	.	once	TRBV6-1	TGTGCCAGCAGCCCACCCAGCAATCAGCCCCAGCATTTT	CASSPPSNQPQHF
TRBJ2-3	TRBD2	few	TRBV9	TGTGCCAGCAGCGTAGCGGCTAGCGGGAGCGAGGCAGATACGCAGTATTTT	CASSVAASGSEADTQYF
TRBJ2-7	.	few	TRBV9	TGTGCCAGCAGCGTAGAAATTGGCCCTTACACTTCCGAGCAGTACTTC	CASSVEIGPYTSEQYF
TRBJ1-2	.	many	TRBV29-1	TGCAGCGGCCTCGGGACGGTCTATGGCTACACCTTC	CSGLGTVYGYTF
TRBJ2-7	TRBD2	few	TRBV20-1	TGCAGTGCTAGTACGGGACTAGCGGTGTACGAGCAGTACTTC	CSASTGLAVYEQYF
TRBJ2-5	.	.	TRBV7-8	TGTGCCAGCAGCTTACGACTATTACAAGAGACCCAGTACTTC	CASSLRLLQETQYF
TRBJ2-3	.	.	TRBV12-3/TRBV12-4	TGTGCCAGCAGCGTAGAAGGGGATGTGCAGTATTTT	CASSVEGDVQYF
TRBJ2-1	.	.	TRBV11-3	TGTGCCAGCAGCTTGCACAGTGGAACCTACAATGAGCAGTTCTTC	CASSLHSGTYNEQFF